This TCR beta chain emerged from a study of blood T cell repertoires in COVID-19. In the study overall: COVID-19 samples, acute and convalescent, were from the United States, Italy and Spain.

V lost 5 bases and J 0 bases, leaving 11 bases between the germline ends. CDR3 size: 15 residues. Germline CDR1 SEHNR, CDR2 FQNEAQ (reference sequence). Data came from immunoSEQ multiplex PCR; TCRdb stores just in-frame clones and leaves some out. The sample includes 150,000 to 200,000 clones, approximately 87% of them seen just once. The sequenced sample was peripheral blood. The chain carries TRBV7-9 and TRBJ2-1; TRBD1 might be the D (6 bases). The TCR originated in an older woman with COVID-19, enrolled during active disease. CDR3: CASSPTGTSYNEQFF. In nucleotides, the CDR3 is TGTGCCAGCAGCCCGACAGGTACCTCCTACAATGAGCAGTTCTTC.